Following are 17 T cell receptor beta chains from one sample sequenced in a study of PD-L1 blockade in urothelial cancer. Clones were sequenced by immunoSEQ multiplex PCR, and TCRdb holds only the in-frame ones, with some missing. Among 46,000 or so clones listed, approximately 84% were seen once. The time point here: peripheral blood 6 weeks after treatment start. The specimen comprised PBMCs, sampled around atezolizumab (anti-PD-L1) treatment. Source of these receptors: a man in his fifties or sixties with urothelial cancer.

The chain is built from TRBV2 and TRBJ1-2, with TRBD1 matching 7 bases. Looked up from germline, CDR1 is SNHLY and CDR2 is FYNNEI. The CDR3 length is 13 residues. The V segment lost 6 bases and the J segment 4 bases; nucleotides outside the gene matches: 5. The CDR3 region has the DNA TGTGCCAGCAGAACCGGGACAGCCTATGGCTACACCTTC. Its protein is CASRTGTAYGYTF.

This chain links TRBV6-1 with TRBJ2-3, with D possibly being TRBD2 (7 bases). Trimming stripped 9 bases from V and 2 bases from J, with 15 bases between. The CDR3 runs to 14 residues. CDR1 and CDR2 from the germline V gene are MNHNS and SASEGT. In nucleotides, the CDR3 is TGTGCCAGTGGTGGGGGGGGCGCCACAGATACGCAGTATTTT. Translated: CASGGGGATDTQYF.

The rearrangement uses TRBV2 and TRBJ2-3, with D perhaps matching TRBD1 (7 bases). V was clipped by 5 bases and J by 4 bases, with 13 bases between them. The germline CDR1 and CDR2 sequences are SNHLY and FYNNEI. This CDR3 has 14 amino acids. DNA of the CDR3: TGTGCCAGCAGTTCAGGGGGGCCAGCAGATACGCAGTATTTT. Translation gives CASSSGGPADTQYF.

This chain links TRBV5-1 with TRBJ1-2; D unclear. The germline V gene encodes CDR1 SGHRS and CDR2 YFSETQ. This CDR3 is 15 amino acids long. V was cut by 4 bases and J by 1 base, with 14 bases left in between. Here the CDR3 reads CASSQESSINYGYTF. The CDR3 DNA follows: TGCGCCAGCAGCCAGGAATCCAGTATTAACTATGGCTACACCTTC. Full variable domain (rest looked up from reference TRBV5-1 and TRBJ1-2): KAGVTQTPRYLIKTRGQQVTLSCSPISGHRSVSWYQQTPGQGLQFLFEYFSETQRNKGNFPGRFSGRQFSNSRSEMNVSTLELGDSALYLCASSQESSINYGYTFGSGTRLTVV.

In its sample, this clone was seen once. The genes are TRBV7-2 and TRBJ2-3; D might be TRBD2 (7 bases). This CDR3 contains 13 residues. V lost 4 bases to trimming and J lost 9 bases, with 14 bases between them. Germline V gene data show CDR1 as SGHTA and CDR2 as FQGNSA. CDR3 protein: CASSSAGAQTQYF. The CDR3 DNA reads TGTGCCAGCAGCTCCGCGGGGGCGCAAACGCAGTATTTT.

The chain is built from TRBV5-1 and TRBJ1-1, with TRBD1 matching 7 bases. Per germline, CDR1 SGHRS and CDR2 YFSETQ. The CDR3 loop spans 13 amino acids. V trimming: 10 bases; J trimming: 5 bases; junction bases outside the gene matches: 11. The CDR3 nucleotides are TGCGCCTCTGGCAGGGGGGAAGGGACTGAAGCTTTCTTT. Its translation: CASGRGEGTEAFF.

CDR3 amino acids: CASSVGSGSPGELFF. The CDR3 DNA is TGTGCCAGCAGCGTAGGCTCAGGGTCCCCCGGGGAGCTGTTTTTT. The chain carries TRBV9 and TRBJ2-2, with D maybe TRBD1 (5 bases). Germline V CDR1 and CDR2: SGDLS, YYNGEE. The CDR3 totals 15 residues. Trimming removed 0 bases from V and 6 bases from J, with 12 bases in between.

The rearrangement uses TRBV10-2 and TRBJ2-2; TRBD2 agrees at 14 bases. CDR1 and CDR2 from the germline V gene are WSHSY and SAAADI. The CDR3 runs to 15 residues. Trimming removed 6 bases from V and 4 bases from J; junction bases left unmatched: 1. This CDR3 is CASRGTSGGTGELFF. The CDR3 region has the DNA TGCGCCAGCAGGGGGACTAGCGGGGGCACCGGGGAGCTGTTTTTT.

This chain links TRBV30 with TRBJ1-1, with D maybe TRBD1 (5 bases). The germline V gene has CDR1 GTSNPN and CDR2 SVGIG (reference sequence). The length of the CDR3 is 15 residues. The ends were cut back, 3 bases at V and 3 bases at J, with 17 bases in the middle. In DNA, the CDR3 is TGTGCCTGGAGCGACGGGGGGGAAGGGGACACTGAAGCTTTCTTT. It translates to CAWSDGGEGDTEAFF.

The rearrangement joins TRBV19 to TRBJ1-3, with 10 bases matching TRBD1. Germline V CDR1 and CDR2: LNHDA, SQIVND (reference sequence). There are 17 residues in the CDR3. V shed 7 bases, J shed 0 bases, and the junction held 9 bases outside the gene matches. The DNA of the CDR3 is TGTGCCAGTACCAAAAGACAGGGGGCGGACTCTGGAAACACCATATATTTT. Translating gives CASTKRQGADSGNTIYF. The full variable domain, rest sourced from reference TRBV19 and TRBJ1-3, is DGGITQSPKYLFRKEGQNVTLSCEQNLNHDAMYWYRQDPGQGLRLIYYSQIVNDFQKGDIAEGYSVSREKKESFPLTVTSAQKNPTAFYLCASTKRQGADSGNTIYFGEGSWLTVV.

This chain links TRBV7-2 with TRBJ1-1, with a weak D call TRBD1 (5 bases). V lost 5 bases and J lost 6, with 22 bases in between. Germline CDR1 is SGHTA and CDR2 is FQGNSA. This CDR3 has 16 amino acids. CDR3: CASSPRRGWASAEAFF. The CDR3 nucleotides read TGTGCCAGCAGCCCACGAAGGGGCTGGGCCTCGGCTGAAGCTTTCTTT.

The rearrangement links TRBV7-8 to TRBJ1-4; weak D call: TRBD1 (6 bases). Trimming took 3 bases from V and 5 from J, leaving 7 bases between them. The CDR3 totals 13 residues. CDR1 is SGHVS and CDR2 is FQNEAQ in the germline V gene. CDR3 DNA: TGTGCCAGCAGCTTTGGGGGCAATGAAAAACTGTTTTTT. Translating it yields CASSFGGNEKLFF.

J is TRBJ2-7 and V is TRBV5-4; 8 bases map to TRBD2. This CDR3 spans 14 amino acids. The trim removed 6 bases at V and 2 bases at J, leaving 7 bases unmatched. CDR1 and CDR2 from the germline V gene are SGHNT and YYREEE (reference sequence). CDR3 sequence: CASKYQRETYEQYF. The DNA for the CDR3 is TGTGCCAGCAAGTACCAGCGGGAGACCTACGAGCAGTACTTC.

The chain uses TRBV28 and TRBJ1-6; 8 bases line up with TRBD1. V shed 6 bases and J 7 bases; nucleotides not matched to a gene: 8. The CDR3 sequence is 15 residues long. Looked up from germline, CDR1 is MDHEN and CDR2 is SYDVKM. Written as DNA, the CDR3 is TGTGCCAGCAGGCGGACAGGGTGGGTAAATTCACCCCTCCACTTT. Translating gives CASRRTGWVNSPLHF.

This chain links TRBV19 with TRBJ1-6, with a weak D call TRBD1 (6 bases). Germline assignment: CDR1 LNHDA and CDR2 SQIVND (reference sequence). This CDR3 has 15 amino acids. V dropped 3 bases and J dropped 5 bases, with 11 bases sitting between them. DNA of the CDR3: TGTGCCAGTAGTATCCAGGCAGGGGATAATTCACCCCTCCACTTT. Translation gives CASSIQAGDNSPLHF. Together with reference TRBV19 and TRBJ1-6, the CDR3 gives the full variable domain: DGGITQSPKYLFRKEGQNVTLSCEQNLNHDAMYWYRQDPGQGLRLIYYSQIVNDFQKGDIAEGYSVSREKKESFPLTVTSAQKNPTAFYLCASSIQAGDNSPLHFGNGTRLTVT.

The chain joins TRBV10-3 to TRBJ2-2; no firm D call. Germline CDR1 and CDR2: ENHRY and SYGVKD. V dropped 0 bases and J dropped 6 bases, with 11 bases sitting between them. The CDR3 totals 15 residues. The CDR3 is CAISESIARPGELFF. The CDR3 DNA is TGTGCCATCAGTGAGTCGATTGCTAGGCCCGGGGAGCTGTTTTTT.

The CDR3 DNA is TGTGCCAGCAGCCGGACAACCTACAATGAGCAGTTCTTC. It translates to CASSRTTYNEQFF. The chain combines TRBV5-6 with TRBJ2-1, with a possible D match to TRBD1 (5 bases). The CDR3 totals 13 residues. The germline V gene encodes CDR1 SGHDT and CDR2 YYEEEE. Trimming took off 4 bases at V and 2 bases at J, with 7 bases between the two ends.